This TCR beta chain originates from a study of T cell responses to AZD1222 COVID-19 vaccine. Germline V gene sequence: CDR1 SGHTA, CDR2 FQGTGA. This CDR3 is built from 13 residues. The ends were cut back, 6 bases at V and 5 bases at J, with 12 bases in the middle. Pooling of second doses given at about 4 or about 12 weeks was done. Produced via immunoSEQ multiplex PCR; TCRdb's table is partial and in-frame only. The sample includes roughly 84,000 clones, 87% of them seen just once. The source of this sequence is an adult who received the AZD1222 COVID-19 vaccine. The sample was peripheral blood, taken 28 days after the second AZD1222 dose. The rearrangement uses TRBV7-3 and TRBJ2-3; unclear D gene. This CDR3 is CASRSTWEDTQYF. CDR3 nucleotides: TGTGCCAGCAGATCAACATGGGAAGATACGCAGTATTTT.